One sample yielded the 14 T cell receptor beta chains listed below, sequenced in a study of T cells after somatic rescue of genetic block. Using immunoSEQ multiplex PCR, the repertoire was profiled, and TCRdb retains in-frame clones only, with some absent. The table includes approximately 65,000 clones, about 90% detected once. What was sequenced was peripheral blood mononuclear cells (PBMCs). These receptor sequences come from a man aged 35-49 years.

CDR3 region: CASSTPLEGPTDTQYF. In nucleotides, the CDR3 is TGTGCCAGTAGTACCCCCCTCGAAGGGCCTACAGATACGCAGTATTTT. The chain carries TRBV19 and TRBJ2-3; no firm D call. The CDR3 length is 16 residues. The germline CDR1 and CDR2 sequences are LNHDA and SQIVND (reference sequence). Trimming took 4 bases from V and 3 from J, leaving 17 bases between them.

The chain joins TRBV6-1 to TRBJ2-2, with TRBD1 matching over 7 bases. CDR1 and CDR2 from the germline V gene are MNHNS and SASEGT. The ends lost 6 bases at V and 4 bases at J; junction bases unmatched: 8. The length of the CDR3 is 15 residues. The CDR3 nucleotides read TGTGCCAGCAGAAAAACAGGGGCGGGCACCGGGGAGCTGTTTTTT. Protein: CASRKTGAGTGELFF.

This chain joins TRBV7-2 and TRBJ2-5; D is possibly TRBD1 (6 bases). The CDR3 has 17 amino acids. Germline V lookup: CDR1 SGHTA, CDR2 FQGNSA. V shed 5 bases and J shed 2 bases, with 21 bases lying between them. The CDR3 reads CASSLTLDSLLQETQYF. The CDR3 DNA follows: TGTGCCAGCAGCCTCACCTTGGACAGTTTATTACAAGAGACCCAGTACTTC.

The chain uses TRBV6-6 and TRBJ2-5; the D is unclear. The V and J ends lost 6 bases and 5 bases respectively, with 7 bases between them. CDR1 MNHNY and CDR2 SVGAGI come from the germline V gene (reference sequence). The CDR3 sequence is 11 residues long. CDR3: CASRQLETQYF. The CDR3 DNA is TGTGCCAGCAGACAGTTGGAGACCCAGTACTTC.

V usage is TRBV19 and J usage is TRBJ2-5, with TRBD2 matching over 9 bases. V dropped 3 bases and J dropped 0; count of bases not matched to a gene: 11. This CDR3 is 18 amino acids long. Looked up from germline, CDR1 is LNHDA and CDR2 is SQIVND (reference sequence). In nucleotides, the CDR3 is TGTGCCAGTAGTATGGGGCGTCTAGCGGGATTATACCAAGAGACCCAGTACTTC. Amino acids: CASSMGRLAGLYQETQYF.

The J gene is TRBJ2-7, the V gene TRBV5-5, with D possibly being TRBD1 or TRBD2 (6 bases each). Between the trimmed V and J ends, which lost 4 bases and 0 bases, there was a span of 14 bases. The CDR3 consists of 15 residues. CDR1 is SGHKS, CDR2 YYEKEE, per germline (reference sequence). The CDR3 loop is CASSVEGGRSYEQYF. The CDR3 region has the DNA TGTGCCAGCAGCGTCGAGGGGGGACGCTCCTACGAGCAGTACTTC.

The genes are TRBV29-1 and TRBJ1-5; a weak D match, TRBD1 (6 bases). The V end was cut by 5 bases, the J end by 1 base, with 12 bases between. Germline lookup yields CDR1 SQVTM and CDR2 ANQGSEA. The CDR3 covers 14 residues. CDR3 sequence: CSVSSGGSNQPQHF. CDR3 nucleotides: TGCAGCGTTAGCTCGGGGGGCAGCAATCAGCCCCAGCATTTT.

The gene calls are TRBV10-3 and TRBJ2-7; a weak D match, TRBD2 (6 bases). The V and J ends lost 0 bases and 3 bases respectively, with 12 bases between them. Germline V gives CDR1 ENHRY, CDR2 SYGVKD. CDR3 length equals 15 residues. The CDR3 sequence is CAISESPGTYYEQYF. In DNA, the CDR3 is TGTGCCATCAGTGAGTCCCCTGGGACTTACTACGAGCAGTACTTC.

Here the CDR3 DNA reads TGTGCCAGCAGTTTATGGGCCCGAGAGACCCAGTACTTC. Protein sequence: CASSLWARETQYF. This chain joins TRBV27 and TRBJ2-5; the D is unclear. CDR1 and CDR2 (germline): MNHEY, SMNVEV (reference sequence). Trimming cost V 1 base and J 4 bases, with 7 bases left between them. The CDR3 sequence is 13 residues long.

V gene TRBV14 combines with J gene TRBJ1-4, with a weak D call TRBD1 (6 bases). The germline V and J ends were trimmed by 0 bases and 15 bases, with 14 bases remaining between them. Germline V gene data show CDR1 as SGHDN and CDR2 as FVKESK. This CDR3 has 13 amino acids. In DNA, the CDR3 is TGTGCCAGCAGCCAAGAGGTCCGGGACACCTTGTTTTTT. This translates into CASSQEVRDTLFF.

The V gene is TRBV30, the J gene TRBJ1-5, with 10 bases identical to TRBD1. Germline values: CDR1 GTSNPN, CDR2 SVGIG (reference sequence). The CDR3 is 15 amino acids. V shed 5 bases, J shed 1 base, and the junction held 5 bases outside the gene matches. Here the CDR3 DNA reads TGTGCCTGGGACAGGGGGCTTGGGAGCAATCAGCCCCAGCATTTT. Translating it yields CAWDRGLGSNQPQHF.

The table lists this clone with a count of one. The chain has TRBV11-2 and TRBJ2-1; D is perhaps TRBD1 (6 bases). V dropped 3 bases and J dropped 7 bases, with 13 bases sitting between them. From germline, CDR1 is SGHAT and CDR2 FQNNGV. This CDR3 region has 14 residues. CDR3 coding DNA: TGTGCCAGCAGCTTGGGGGACAATAGGAATGAGCAGTTCTTC. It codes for CASSLGDNRNEQFF.

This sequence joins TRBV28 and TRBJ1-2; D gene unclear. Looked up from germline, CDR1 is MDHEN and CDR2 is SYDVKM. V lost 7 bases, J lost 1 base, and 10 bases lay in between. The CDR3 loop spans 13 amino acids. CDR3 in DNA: TGTGCCAGCACCTTGGCAGATAACTATGGCTACACCTTC. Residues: CASTLADNYGYTF.

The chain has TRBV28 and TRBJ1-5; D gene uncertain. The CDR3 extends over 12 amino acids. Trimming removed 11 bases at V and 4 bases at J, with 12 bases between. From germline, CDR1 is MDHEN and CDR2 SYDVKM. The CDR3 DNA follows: TGTGCCTTGGCACTCCCGAATCAGCCCCAGCATTTT. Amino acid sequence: CALALPNQPQHF.